The 24 T cell receptor beta chains given below trace back to one sample, sequenced in a study of blood T cell repertoires in COVID-19. Only in-frame clones appear in the TCRdb table, and some are missing; sequencing was by immunoSEQ multiplex PCR. The table shows more than 150,000 clones, with about 90% occurring only once. The specimen sequenced was peripheral blood. Receptor source: a man aged 40-49 years with active or convalescent COVID-19.

This chain joins TRBV19 and TRBJ1-1; possible D gene TRBD1, 6 bases. V lost 7 bases and J 1 base, leaving 10 bases between the germline ends. CDR1 is LNHDA, CDR2 SQIVND, per germline (reference sequence). This CDR3 comprises 13 residues. This chain's CDR3 is CASTGQKNTEAFF. CDR3 nucleotide sequence: TGTGCCAGTACTGGACAGAAGAACACTGAAGCTTTCTTT.

The chain joins TRBV2 to TRBJ2-3; 8 nucleotides line up with TRBD2. The germline V gene encodes CDR1 SNHLY and CDR2 FYNNEI. J lost 4 bases, V lost 6 bases, and 9 bases had no gene match. The CDR3 covers 15 residues. In DNA form, the CDR3 reads TGTGCCAGCAGAGTAACGGGACTAGGGGCAGATACGCAGTATTTT. Translation gives CASRVTGLGADTQYF. The full variable domain, completed using reference TRBV2 and TRBJ2-3, is EPEVTQTPSHQVTQMGQEVILRCVPISNHLYFYWYRQILGQKVEFLVSFYNNEISEKSEIFDDQFSVERPDGSNFTLKIRSTKLEDSAMYFCASRVTGLGADTQYFGPGTRLTVL.

In nucleotides, the CDR3 is TGTGCCAGCAGTCCCTTGGAGGGGCTAAGCGAGCAGTACTTC. Amino acid sequence: CASSPLEGLSEQYF. The chain has TRBV3-1 (or the pseudogene TRBV3-2) and TRBJ2-7; weak D call: TRBD2 (6 bases). Trimming removed 6 bases at V and 6 bases at J, with 18 bases between. The CDR3 is made up of 14 amino acids. Germline CDR1 reads LGHDT; CDR2 reads YNNKEL (reference sequence).

The chain uses TRBV3-1 (or the pseudogene TRBV3-2) and TRBJ2-7; 8 positions match TRBD1. The V gene end was trimmed by 4 bases and the J gene end by 3 bases; junction bases not matched to a gene: 2. The CDR3 has 13 amino acids. Looked up from germline, CDR1 is LGHDT and CDR2 is YNNKEL (reference sequence). Here the CDR3 reads CASSRTGSYEQYF. The CDR3 coding sequence is TGTGCCAGCAGCCGGACAGGGAGCTACGAGCAGTACTTC.

The CDR3 protein is CSASGVNGYTF. CDR3 in DNA: TGCAGTGCTAGCGGGGTAAATGGCTACACCTTC. The chain is built from TRBV20-1 and TRBJ1-2, with D unresolved. CDR3 length: 11 residues. V was cut by 3 bases and J by 6 bases, with 8 bases left in between. Germline V gives CDR1 DFQATT, CDR2 SNEGSKA (reference sequence).

This clone was seen just once. The chain carries TRBV20-1 and TRBJ2-3; TRBD1 is a possible D gene (6 bases). Trimming took off 4 bases at V and 10 bases at J, with 12 bases between the two ends. Germline assignment: CDR1 DFQATT and CDR2 SNEGSKA (reference sequence). The CDR3 has 11 amino acids. In DNA form, the CDR3 reads TGCAGTGCTATACAGGGCAGGGCGCAGTATTTT. It yields the protein CSAIQGRAQYF.

V usage is TRBV5-4 and J usage is TRBJ2-2; tentative D call: TRBD2 (6 bases). The CDR3 runs to 14 residues. The V end lost 2 bases, the J end lost 6 bases, and 11 bases lay between the germline ends. Germline V gene sequence: CDR1 SGHNT, CDR2 YYREEE (reference sequence). The CDR3 bases are TGTGCCAGCAGCTTTCTCTGGGGGGCCGGGGAGCTGTTTTTT. It translates to CASSFLWGAGELFF.

This clone was seen a handful of times. This chain connects TRBV27 to TRBJ1-2; D possibly corresponds to TRBD1 (6 bases). The CDR3 covers 14 residues. The ends were cut back, 4 bases at V and 8 bases at J, with 17 bases in the middle. Germline CDR1 and CDR2: MNHEY and SMNVEV (reference sequence). The CDR3 DNA sequence: TGTGCCAGCAGTTCTTCCAGAGAGGGGGAAGGCTACACCTTC. It specifies CASSSSREGEGYTF.

The chain combines TRBV3-1 (or the pseudogene TRBV3-2) with TRBJ1-2, with TRBD1 matching over 7 bases. V lost 1 base, J lost 4 bases, and 9 bases stayed unmatched. The CDR3 spans 16 residues. Per the germline V gene, CDR1 is LGHDT and CDR2 is YNNKEL (reference sequence). The CDR3, as DNA: TGTGCCAGCAGCCAAGTAAGGGGGACAGCTTTCTATGGCTACACCTTC. The encoded protein is CASSQVRGTAFYGYTF.

DNA of the CDR3: TGCGCCAGCAGCTTGGCGACTAGCGACGGGGAGCTGTTTTTT. Its protein product is CASSLATSDGELFF. The chain carries TRBV5-1 and TRBJ2-2, with 8 bases identical to TRBD2. Germline V gene lookup returns CDR1 SGHRS and CDR2 YFSETQ. The V gene end was trimmed by 0 bases and the J gene end by 7 bases; junction bases not matched to a gene: 2. The CDR3 spans 14 residues.

The chain combines TRBV30 with TRBJ2-5, with TRBD1 matching over 7 bases. Trimming removed 5 bases from V and 3 bases from J; junction bases left unmatched: 12. Per germline, CDR1 GTSNPN and CDR2 SVGIG (reference sequence). The CDR3 has 15 residues. Here the CDR3 reads CAWGMLGTAEETQYF. The CDR3 DNA reads TGTGCCTGGGGGATGCTCGGGACAGCCGAAGAGACCCAGTACTTC.

This clone appeared a single time. CDR3 in amino acids: CASSPNPQGIGGYTF. The CDR3 nucleotides are TGCGCCAGCAGCCCAAACCCACAGGGGATCGGTGGCTACACCTTC. The chain has TRBV4-1 and TRBJ1-2; 7 bases line up with TRBD1. The germline CDR1 and CDR2 sequences are MGHRA and YSYEKL. This CDR3 has 15 residues. After removal of 4 bases from V and 7 bases from J, the junction contained 12 bases not matched to a gene.

The chain is built from TRBV29-1 and TRBJ1-2, with D possibly TRBD1 on 6 matching bases. The CDR3 contains 13 residues. Germline V gene data show CDR1 as SQVTM and CDR2 as ANQGSEA. Trimming pared 4 bases from V and 4 bases from J, leaving 13 bases between. The DNA of the CDR3 is TGCAGCGTTGGGATAGGGGGGGGCTATGGCTACACCTTC. Encoded protein: CSVGIGGGYGYTF.

The chain carries TRBV5-1 and TRBJ1-2, with D unresolved. Germline CDR1 reads SGHRS; CDR2 reads YFSETQ. Trimming removed 0 bases at V and 8 bases at J, with 8 bases between. This CDR3 has 12 residues. DNA for the CDR3: TGCGCCAGCAGCTTGGTCGGGGTGGGCTACACCTTC. Its translation is CASSLVGVGYTF.

The chain links TRBV5-1 to TRBJ1-1, with 9 bases fitting TRBD1. This CDR3 comprises 13 residues. Germline V gene sequence: CDR1 SGHRS, CDR2 YFSETQ. Unmatched junction bases numbered 3, after V lost 4 bases and J lost 5 bases. The CDR3 reads CASSRQGETEAFF. In nucleotides, the CDR3 is TGCGCCAGCAGCCGACAGGGGGAGACTGAAGCTTTCTTT. Full variable domain (remainder filled in from reference TRBV5-1 and TRBJ1-1): KAGVTQTPRYLIKTRGQQVTLSCSPISGHRSVSWYQQTPGQGLQFLFEYFSETQRNKGNFPGRFSGRQFSNSRSEMNVSTLELGDSALYLCASSRQGETEAFFGQGTRLTVV.

V gene TRBV5-4 combines with J gene TRBJ2-3; the match to TRBD2 covers 9 bases. The CDR3 covers 15 residues. Per the germline V gene, CDR1 is SGHNT and CDR2 is YYREEE (reference sequence). Losses at the gene ends were 3 bases for V and 5 bases for J; bases not matched to a gene: 7. This CDR3 is CASSWRGGQRDTQYF. The CDR3 coding sequence is TGTGCCAGCAGCTGGCGGGGGGGCCAGAGAGATACGCAGTATTTT. The whole variable domain, remainder taken from reference TRBV5-4 and TRBJ2-3, is ETGVTQSPTHLIKTRGQQVTLRCSSQSGHNTVSWYQQALGQGPQFIFQYYREEENGRGNFPPRFSGLQFPNYSSELNVNALELDDSALYLCASSWRGGQRDTQYFGPGTRLTVL.

The chain employs TRBV4-3 and TRBJ2-6, with D perhaps matching TRBD1 (6 bases). The CDR3 loop spans 19 amino acids. Germline loops: CDR1 LGHNA, CDR2 YSLEER. Trimming cost V 1 base and J 0 bases, with 16 bases left between them. CDR3 in amino acids: CASSQGRQVGFSGANVLTF. In DNA form, the CDR3 reads TGCGCCAGCAGCCAAGGGAGACAGGTGGGATTCTCTGGGGCCAACGTCCTGACTTTC.

In DNA, the CDR3 is TGTGCCAGTACTCCGAGGGTCTCTTCGGAAAAACTGTTTTTT. Protein: CASTPRVSSEKLFF. J is TRBJ1-4 and V is TRBV19; the D is unclear. Deletions cut 7 bases from V and 8 bases from J, with 17 bases between. CDR3 length equals 14 residues. Germline-derived CDR1 and CDR2 are LNHDA and SQIVND (reference sequence).

The chain carries TRBV30 and TRBJ1-6; TRBD1 aligns across 8 bases. The trim removed 0 bases at V and 7 bases at J, leaving 2 bases unmatched. Germline CDR1 is GTSNPN and CDR2 is SVGIG (reference sequence). CDR3 size: 14 residues. The CDR3 sequence is CAWSVHRGNSPLHF. DNA for the CDR3: TGTGCCTGGAGTGTACACAGGGGGAATTCACCCCTCCACTTT.

The CDR3 region is CAGNRPNTEAFF. For the CDR3, the DNA is TGTGCCGGAAACAGGCCCAACACTGAAGCTTTCTTT. V gene TRBV30 combines with J gene TRBJ1-1; weak D call: TRBD1 (5 bases). V lost 8 bases and J 2 bases, leaving 12 bases between the germline ends. CDR1 is GTSNPN and CDR2 is SVGIG in the germline V gene (reference sequence). The CDR3 is 12 residues long.

This clone was observed at least ten times. V usage is TRBV21-1 and J usage is TRBJ1-2; the tabulated D call, TRBD1, remains unverified against the DNA. TRBV21-1 is described as a pseudogene. This CDR3 contains 13 residues. CDR3 nucleotides: TGTGCCCGACTGGGGCAGAAGTCTTATGGCTACACCTTC. This sequence encodes CARLGQKSYGYTF.

This chain connects TRBV5-5 to TRBJ2-2, with a weak D call TRBD1 (5 bases). This CDR3 region has 15 residues. Germline-derived CDR1 and CDR2 are SGHKS and YYEKEE (reference sequence). V lost 0 bases and J 1 base, leaving 7 bases between the germline ends. CDR3 region: CASSLEGQNTGELFF. The CDR3 coding sequence is TGTGCCAGCAGCTTGGAGGGGCAGAACACCGGGGAGCTGTTTTTT.

This rearrangement joins TRBV27 to TRBJ2-4, with 14 bases aligning to TRBD2. CDR3 length: 14 residues. The germline gives CDR1 MNHEY, CDR2 SMNVEV (reference sequence). J was trimmed by 9 bases and V by 6 bases; bases with no gene match: 4. The CDR3 DNA reads TGTGCCAGCAGGACTAGCGGGGGGGCAGGCATTCAGTACTTC. It codes for CASRTSGGAGIQYF.

V and J are TRBV5-1 and TRBJ1-6; 8 bases match TRBD1. Germline assignment: CDR1 SGHRS and CDR2 YFSETQ. The junction had 11 bases not matched to a gene; V was cut back by 5 bases and J by 7 bases. CDR3 length: 16 amino acids. The DNA for the CDR3 is TGCGCCAGCAGTTTACTGGGGACAGGCGAAAATTCACCCCTCCACTTT. Translated: CASSLLGTGENSPLHF.